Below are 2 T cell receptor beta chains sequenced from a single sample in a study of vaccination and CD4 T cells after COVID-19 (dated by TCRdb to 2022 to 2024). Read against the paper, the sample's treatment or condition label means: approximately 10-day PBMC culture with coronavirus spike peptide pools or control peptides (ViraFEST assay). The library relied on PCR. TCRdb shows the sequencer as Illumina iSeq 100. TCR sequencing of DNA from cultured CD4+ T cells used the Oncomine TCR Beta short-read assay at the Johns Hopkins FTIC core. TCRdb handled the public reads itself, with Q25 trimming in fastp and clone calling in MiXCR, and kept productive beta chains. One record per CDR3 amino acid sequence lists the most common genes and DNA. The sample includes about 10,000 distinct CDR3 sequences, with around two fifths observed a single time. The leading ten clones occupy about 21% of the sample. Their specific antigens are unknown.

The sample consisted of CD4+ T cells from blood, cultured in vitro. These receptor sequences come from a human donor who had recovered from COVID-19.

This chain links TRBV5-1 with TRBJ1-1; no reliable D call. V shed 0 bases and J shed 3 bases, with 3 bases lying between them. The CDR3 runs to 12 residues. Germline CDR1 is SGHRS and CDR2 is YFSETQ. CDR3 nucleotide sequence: TGCGCCAGCAGCTTGGGGGACACTGAAGCTTTCTTT. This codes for CASSLGDTEAFF.

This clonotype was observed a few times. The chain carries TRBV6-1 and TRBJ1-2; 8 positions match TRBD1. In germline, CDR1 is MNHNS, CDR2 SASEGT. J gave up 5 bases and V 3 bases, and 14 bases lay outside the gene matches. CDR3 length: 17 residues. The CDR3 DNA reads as TGTGCCAGCAGTGAGTCTGTGGGACAGGCCTCGATGTATGGCTACACCTTC. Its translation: CASSESVGQASMYGYTF.